Included here is one T cell receptor beta chain sequence, with context. The antigen is undetermined. From germline, CDR1 is ENHRY and CDR2 SYGVKD. Between the trimmed V and J ends, which lost 4 bases and 5 bases, there was a span of 9 bases. This CDR3 spans 13 amino acids. This specimen comes from a study of shared clonotypes between healthy human individuals. Study conclusions and caveats: Sorted-subset sequencing was shown by rarefaction to be incomplete despite large depth.

Some clones are missing from TCRdb's copy, which holds only in-frame ones; the method was immunoSEQ multiplex PCR. The sample has over 2 million clones, 90% to 95% seen once; the top ten hold under 0.15%. The chain uses TRBV10-3 and TRBJ1-5, with D possibly being TRBD1 (6 bases). The receptor was derived from a man younger than 35 in good health. The sample comprised naive CD4+ T cells sorted from blood. Regarding subset: CD45RA+ positively selected. The CDR3 reads CAISVGADQPQHF. CDR3 DNA sequence: TGTGCCATCAGTGTGGGGGCTGATCAGCCCCAGCATTTT.